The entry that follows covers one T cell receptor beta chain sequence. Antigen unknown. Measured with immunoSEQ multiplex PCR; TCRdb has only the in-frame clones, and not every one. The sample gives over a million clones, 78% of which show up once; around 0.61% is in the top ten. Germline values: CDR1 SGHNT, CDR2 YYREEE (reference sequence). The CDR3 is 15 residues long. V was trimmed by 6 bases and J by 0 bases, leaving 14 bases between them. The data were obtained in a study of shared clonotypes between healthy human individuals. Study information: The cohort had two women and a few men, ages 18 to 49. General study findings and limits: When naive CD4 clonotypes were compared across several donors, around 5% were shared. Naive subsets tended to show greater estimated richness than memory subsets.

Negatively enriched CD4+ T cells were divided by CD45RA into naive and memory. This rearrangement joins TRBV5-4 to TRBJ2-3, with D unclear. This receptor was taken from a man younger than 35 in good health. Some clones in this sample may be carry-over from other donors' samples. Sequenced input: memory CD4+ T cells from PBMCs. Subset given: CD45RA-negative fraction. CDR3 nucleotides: TGTGCCAGCACCAAGCTTGTGGGCAGCACAGATACGCAGTATTTT. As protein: CASTKLVGSTDTQYF.